Presented here are 8 T cell receptor beta chains from one specimen sequenced in a study of CD8 T cells in ankylosing spondylitis. Via MiXCR, TCRdb re-called the 5' RACE reads, giving one row per CDR3 protein. The sample has about 250,000 distinct CDR3 sequences, 30% to 35% seen once. The sample consisted of blood, either unsorted or a sorted T cell fraction (not recorded which). The source is a male donor with ankylosing spondylitis or in good health (not recorded which).

The chain employs TRBV12-3 or TRBV12-4 and TRBJ2-7; D unresolved. With 7 bases removed from V and 1 base from J, the gap between germline ends came to 14 bases. The CDR3 is 14 residues long. Written as DNA, the CDR3 is TGTGCCAGCACCCCGGGTGGCGAGTCCTACGAGCAGTACTTC. It specifies CASTPGGESYEQYF.

J is TRBJ2-3 and V is TRBV10-3; 9 nucleotides line up with TRBD2. The CDR3 is 19 residues long. CDR1 and CDR2 from the germline V gene are ENHRY and SYGVKD. V was clipped by 0 bases and J by 4 bases; unmatched bases: 14. This CDR3 reads CAISESGPSGGPAPDTQYF. The DNA of the CDR3 is TGTGCCATCAGTGAGTCGGGTCCCAGCGGGGGGCCGGCTCCAGATACGCAGTATTTT.

The rearrangement uses TRBV4-1 and TRBJ1-4; possibly TRBD1 for D (5 bases). Per the germline V gene, CDR1 is MGHRA and CDR2 is YSYEKL. V dropped 6 bases and J dropped 5 bases, with 16 bases sitting between them. The CDR3 loop spans 15 amino acids. CDR3 nucleotide sequence: TGCGCCAGCAGATATCGGTACGGGGGAAATGAAAAACTGTTTTTT. Amino acids: CASRYRYGGNEKLFF.

J is TRBJ2-7 and V is TRBV5-1; 8 bases line up with TRBD1. CDR1 is SGHRS, CDR2 YFSETQ, per germline. Trimming cost V 0 bases and J 5 bases; bases outside gene matches: 4. CDR3 size: 14 residues. CDR3 in DNA: TGCGCCAGCAGCTTGGGAGACAGGGGCCACGAGCAGTACTTC. This encodes CASSLGDRGHEQYF.

This sequence joins TRBV20-1 and TRBJ2-5; possible D gene TRBD1, 8 bases. The CDR3 consists of 15 residues. The V gene lost 3 bases and the J gene lost 4 bases, with 18 bases spanning the gap. Germline V CDR1 and CDR2: DFQATT, SNEGSKA (reference sequence). CDR3 bases: TGCAGTGCTAGCGGGGGGCAGGGGGCTCCAGAGACCCAGTACTTC. Translation: CSASGGQGAPETQYF.

The table lists this clonotype with a few counts. This rearrangement joins TRBV20-1 to TRBJ1-1; D is ambiguous. Germline assignment: CDR1 DFQATT and CDR2 SNEGSKA (reference sequence). With 3 bases removed from V and 0 bases from J, the gap between germline ends came to 11 bases. The CDR3 loop spans 14 amino acids. CDR3 in DNA: TGCAGTGCTAGGCCGGTAATGATGAACACTGAAGCTTTCTTT. Translated, it gives CSARPVMMNTEAFF.

The V and J genes are TRBV28 and TRBJ2-7, with unresolved D. CDR3 size: 14 residues. V was cut by 7 bases and J by 1 base, with 14 bases left in between. Germline-derived CDR1 and CDR2 are MDHEN and SYDVKM. Here the CDR3 reads CASTLPGRSYEQYF. DNA for the CDR3: TGTGCCAGCACCCTTCCGGGCAGATCCTACGAGCAGTACTTC.

The J gene is TRBJ2-4, the V gene TRBV12-3 or TRBV12-4; D may be TRBD2 (5 bases). V shed 3 bases and J shed 8 bases, with 5 bases lying between them. The CDR3 is 11 amino acids. CDR3 protein: CASSLGDIQYF. As DNA, the CDR3 is TGTGCCAGCAGTTTGGGAGACATTCAGTACTTC.